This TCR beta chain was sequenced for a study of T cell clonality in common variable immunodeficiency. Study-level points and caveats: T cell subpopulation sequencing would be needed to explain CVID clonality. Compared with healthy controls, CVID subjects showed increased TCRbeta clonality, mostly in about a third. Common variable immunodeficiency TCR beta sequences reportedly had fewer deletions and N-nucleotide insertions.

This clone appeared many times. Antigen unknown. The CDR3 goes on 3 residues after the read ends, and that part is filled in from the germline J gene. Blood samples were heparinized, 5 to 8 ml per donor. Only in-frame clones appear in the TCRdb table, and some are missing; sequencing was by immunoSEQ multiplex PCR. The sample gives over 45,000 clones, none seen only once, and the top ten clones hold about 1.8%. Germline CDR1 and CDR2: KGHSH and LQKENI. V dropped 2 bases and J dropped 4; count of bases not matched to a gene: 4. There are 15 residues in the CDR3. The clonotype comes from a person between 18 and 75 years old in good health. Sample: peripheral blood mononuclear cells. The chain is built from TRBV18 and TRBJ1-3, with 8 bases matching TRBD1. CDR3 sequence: CASSPGQGYGNTIYF. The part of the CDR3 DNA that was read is TGTGCCAGCTCACCAGGACAGGGCTACGGAAACACC. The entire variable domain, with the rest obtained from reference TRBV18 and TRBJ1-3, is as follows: NAGVMQNPRHLVRRRGQEARLRCSPMKGHSHVYWYRQLPEEGLKFMVYLQKENIIDESGMPKERFSAEFPKEGPSILRIQQVVRGDSAAYFCASSPGQGYGNTIYFGEGSWLTVV.